Listed here are 19 T cell receptor beta chains from one sample, sequenced in a study of cytomegalovirus exposure and HLA in healthy donors. The PCR ran on 60 Vbeta and 13 Jbeta primers. Clones were sequenced by immunoSEQ multiplex PCR, and TCRdb holds only the in-frame ones, with some missing. The sample lists about 210,000 clones, about nine tenths occurring once. The specimen sequenced was PBMCs. The receptors originated from a boy between 2 and 10 years old in good health and CMV-seronegative.

The genes are TRBV5-5 and TRBJ2-3; 11 bases are shared with TRBD2. V lost 4 bases to trimming and J lost 2 bases; unmatched junction nucleotides: 6. CDR3 size: 16 residues. CDR1 is SGHKS, CDR2 YYEKEE, per germline (reference sequence). The CDR3 region is CASSASSGGPTDTQYF. The CDR3 nucleotides are TGTGCCAGCAGCGCGTCTAGCGGGGGGCCCACAGATACGCAGTATTTT. The complete variable domain, with remaining parts taken from reference TRBV5-5 and TRBJ2-3, reads DAGVTQSPTHLIKTRGQQVTLRCSPISGHKSVSWYQQVLGQGPQFIFQYYEKEERGRGNFPDRFSARQFPNYSSELNVNALLLGDSALYLCASSASSGGPTDTQYFGPGTRLTVL.

This clone was observed a single time. Here the CDR3 reads CASSLAKGALGEQFF. DNA for the CDR3: TGTGCCAGCAGCTTAGCTAAGGGGGCTCTCGGTGAGCAGTTCTTC. The chain links TRBV7-2 to TRBJ2-1, with TRBD1 matching over 7 bases. CDR1 and CDR2 from the germline V gene are SGHTA and FQGNSA. The J segment lost 9 bases and the V segment lost 0 bases, leaving 8 bases of the junction unmatched. The CDR3 extends over 15 amino acids.

This clone came up a few times. The J gene is TRBJ2-6, the V gene TRBV11-3; 7 positions match TRBD1. The CDR3 loop spans 15 amino acids. Trimming at V came to 5 bases and at J to 2 bases, leaving 3 bases not matched to a gene. The germline gives CDR1 SGHNT, CDR2 YENEEA. The CDR3 protein is CASSVTGAGANVLTF. CDR3 nucleotide sequence: TGTGCCAGCAGCGTCACAGGGGCTGGGGCCAACGTCCTGACTTTC.

The chain uses TRBV6-1 and TRBJ2-7; D possibly corresponds to TRBD2 (5 bases). With 6 bases removed from V and 5 bases from J, the gap between germline ends came to 14 bases. The CDR3 is 13 residues long. Per germline, CDR1 MNHNS and CDR2 SASEGT. This CDR3 is CASRARGTHEQYF. As DNA, the CDR3 is TGTGCCAGCAGAGCCCGGGGTACCCACGAGCAGTACTTC.

The J gene is TRBJ2-7, the V gene TRBV28; 8 bases agree with TRBD2. Germline V CDR1 and CDR2: MDHEN, SYDVKM. The CDR3 runs 13 residues. V lost 5 bases to trimming and J lost 4 bases; unmatched junction nucleotides: 4. CDR3 residues: CASSSGSAYEQYF. In nucleotides, the CDR3 is TGTGCCAGCAGTAGCGGGAGTGCGTACGAGCAGTACTTC.

CDR3 residues: CASSSGTGLRGYTF. In DNA form, the CDR3 reads TGCGCCAGCAGCTCGGGGACAGGCCTTCGTGGCTACACCTTC. The gene calls are TRBV5-1 and TRBJ1-2, with TRBD1 identical over 8 bases. The CDR3 loop spans 14 amino acids. The germline V gene has CDR1 SGHRS and CDR2 YFSETQ. Trimming at V came to 3 bases and at J to 7 bases, leaving 8 bases not matched to a gene.

This rearrangement joins TRBV27 to TRBJ1-1, with 7 bases aligning to TRBD1. The CDR3 covers 13 residues. The junction had 6 bases not matched to a gene; V was cut back by 3 bases and J by 8 bases. Germline V gene lookup returns CDR1 MNHEY and CDR2 SMNVEV (reference sequence). CDR3 sequence: CASSFSRGAEAFF. In DNA, the CDR3 is TGTGCCAGCAGTTTCTCCAGGGGGGCCGAAGCTTTCTTT.

This chain uses TRBV25-1 with TRBJ2-2, with a possible D match to TRBD2 (5 bases). The germline V and J ends were trimmed by 7 bases and 3 bases, with 15 bases remaining between them. Germline V gene lookup returns CDR1 MGHDK and CDR2 SYGVNS. CDR3 length: 15 residues. The CDR3 DNA sequence: TGTGCCAGCATGGACTCCGGCGGGTACACCGGGGAGCTGTTTTTT. Its protein product is CASMDSGGYTGELFF.

The rearrangement joins TRBV18 to TRBJ2-7, with 9 bases matching TRBD1. Germline V gene data show CDR1 as KGHSH and CDR2 as LQKENI. Trimming took 5 bases from V and 2 from J; bases not matched to a gene: 7. The CDR3 is made up of 15 amino acids. As DNA, the CDR3 is TGTGCCAGCTCAGTCGACAGGGGGACCACCTACGAGCAGTACTTC. This gives the protein CASSVDRGTTYEQYF.

V usage is TRBV16 and J usage is TRBJ1-1; maybe TRBD1 (5 bases). This CDR3 is built from 15 residues. V was pared by 2 bases and J by 1 base, with 11 bases between. Germline CDR1 KGHSY, CDR2 FQNENV. The CDR3 DNA is TGTGCCAGCAGCCAAATTCGAACAGGGAACACTGAAGCTTTCTTT. As protein: CASSQIRTGNTEAFF.

The V and J genes are TRBV29-1 and TRBJ2-1; tentative D call: TRBD2 (5 bases). The CDR3 has 11 residues. Germline V gene sequence: CDR1 SQVTM, CDR2 ANQGSEA. The ends were cut back, 5 bases at V and 12 bases at J, with 14 bases in the middle. CDR3 in amino acids: CSVPRETGQFF. DNA of the CDR3: TGCAGCGTTCCCCGGGAAACGGGGCAGTTCTTC.

This clone was picked up one time. The chain joins TRBV28 to TRBJ1-2; 8 bases align to TRBD1. The CDR3 is 15 residues long. Germline V gives CDR1 MDHEN, CDR2 SYDVKM. J gave up 4 bases and V 4 bases, and 8 bases lay outside the gene matches. The CDR3 is CASSSGTGFVYGYTF. The CDR3 region has the DNA TGTGCCAGCAGTTCCGGGACAGGCTTTGTCTATGGCTACACCTTC.

The V and J genes are TRBV6-1 and TRBJ2-7; maybe TRBD2 (7 bases). From germline, CDR1 is MNHNS and CDR2 SASEGT. This CDR3 is 15 amino acids long. The V end was cut by 2 bases, the J end by 9 bases, with 20 bases between. The DNA for the CDR3 is TGTGCCAGCAGTGAAAAGGGTGTGGGGGGGCGCGGGCAGTACTTC. Its protein product is CASSEKGVGGRGQYF.

This chain joins TRBV7-9 and TRBJ2-1, with 15 bases identical to TRBD2. Losses at the gene ends were 0 bases for V and 3 bases for J; bases not matched to a gene: 3. CDR3 length equals 18 residues. In germline, CDR1 is SEHNR, CDR2 FQNEAQ (reference sequence). CDR3 in amino acids: CASSLAGLAGGLYNEQFF. The DNA for the CDR3 is TGTGCCAGCAGCTTAGCCGGACTAGCGGGGGGGCTCTACAATGAGCAGTTCTTC.

The chain carries TRBV2 and TRBJ2-2; 7 bases are shared with TRBD1. Trimming took 1 base from V and 1 from J; bases not matched to a gene: 0. Germline-derived CDR1 and CDR2 are SNHLY and FYNNEI. The CDR3 is 15 amino acids. The CDR3 protein is CASSEDRGNTGELFF. CDR3 coding DNA: TGTGCCAGCAGTGAAGACAGGGGGAACACCGGGGAGCTGTTTTTT.

This clone was observed a handful of times. The chain joins TRBV5-6 to TRBJ1-3; D perhaps matches TRBD1 (6 bases). V was cut by 3 bases and J by 4 bases, with 11 bases left in between. The CDR3 is made up of 14 amino acids. Germline CDR1 is SGHDT and CDR2 is YYEEEE. In DNA, the CDR3 is TGTGCCAGCAGCTACAGGGAGCGGGGAAACACCATATATTTT. It encodes CASSYRERGNTIYF.

The J gene is TRBJ2-5, the V gene TRBV29-1; 7 bases map to TRBD1. Germline CDR1 reads SQVTM; CDR2 reads ANQGSEA. J gave up 2 bases and V 7 bases, and 4 bases lay outside the gene matches. The length of the CDR3 is 12 residues. CDR3 DNA: TGCAGCGGGGGGACAGTACAAGAGACCCAGTACTTC. Translated, it gives CSGGTVQETQYF. Full variable domain (remainder filled in from reference TRBV29-1 and TRBJ2-5): SAVISQKPSRDICQRGTSLTIQCQVDSQVTMMFWYRQQPGQSLTLIATANQGSEATYESGFVIDKFPISRPNLTFSTLTVSNMSPEDSSIYLCSGGTVQETQYFGPGTRLLVL.

This clone was counted only a few times. The CDR3: CASSLQLSETQYF. CDR3 nucleotides: TGTGCCAGCAGTTTACAGTTATCAGAGACCCAGTACTTC. This sequence joins TRBV27 and TRBJ2-5; no firm D call. The CDR3 runs 13 residues. V gave up 2 bases and J gave up 4 bases, with 8 bases separating them. Looked up from germline, CDR1 is MNHEY and CDR2 is SMNVEV (reference sequence).

The chain recombines TRBV6-1 with TRBJ2-7; 7 nucleotides match TRBD1. J was trimmed by 4 bases and V by 8 bases; bases with no gene match: 8. The length of the CDR3 is 13 residues. Germline values: CDR1 MNHNS, CDR2 SASEGT. CDR3: CASPGTEAYEQYF. The DNA of the CDR3 is TGTGCCAGCCCCGGGACAGAAGCTTACGAGCAGTACTTC.